This T cell receptor (beta chain) was retrieved from a study of Ad26.COV2.S vaccination and SARS-CoV-2 variants. Study overall: Dosing was one shot or two shots 56 days apart. Study-wide results and limits: Individuals receiving vaccine had higher spike-specific TCR breadth than placebo recipients did.

The CDR3 extends over 15 amino acids. Trimming at V came to 3 bases and at J to 2 bases, leaving 3 bases not matched to a gene. Germline V gene sequence: CDR1 SGDLS, CDR2 YYNGEE. The table came from immunoSEQ multiplex PCR; TCRdb's copy has only in-frame clones and leaves some out. The sample lists a few hundred thousand clones, over 75% occurring once. About this clone itself: Its antigen is currently unknown.

The sample's treatment: some 20 received Ad26.COV2.S at low or high dose, single or two shots; roughly 5 received placebo; per-sample allocation not given. The samples date from day 63 after the first vaccine or placebo injection. The TCR was taken from a person aged 18 to 65 who received the Ad26.COV2.S COVID-19 vaccine or a placebo. Specimen: peripheral blood, collected in a trial of Ad26.COV2.S vaccine versus placebo. The J gene is TRBJ2-5, the V gene TRBV9; 11 bases agree with TRBD1. The CDR3 DNA reads TGTGCCAGCAGCGAGGGGGACAGGGGGCAAGAGACCCAGTACTTC. It translates to CASSEGDRGQETQYF.